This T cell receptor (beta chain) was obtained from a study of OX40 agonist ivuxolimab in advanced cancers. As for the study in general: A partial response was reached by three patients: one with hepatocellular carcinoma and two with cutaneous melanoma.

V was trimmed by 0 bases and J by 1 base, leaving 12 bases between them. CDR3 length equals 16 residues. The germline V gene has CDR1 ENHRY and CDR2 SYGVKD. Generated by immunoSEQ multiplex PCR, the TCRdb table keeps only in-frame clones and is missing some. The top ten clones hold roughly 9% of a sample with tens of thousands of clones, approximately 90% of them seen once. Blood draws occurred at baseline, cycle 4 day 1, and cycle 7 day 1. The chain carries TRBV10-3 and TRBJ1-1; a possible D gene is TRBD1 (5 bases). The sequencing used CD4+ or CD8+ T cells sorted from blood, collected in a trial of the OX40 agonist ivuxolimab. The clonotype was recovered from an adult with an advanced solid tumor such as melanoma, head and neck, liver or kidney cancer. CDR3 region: CAISESWRGSNTEAFF. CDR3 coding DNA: TGTGCCATCAGTGAGTCGTGGCGGGGGTCGAACACTGAAGCTTTCTTT.